This TCR beta chain was sequenced during a study of vaccination effects on CD4 cells after COVID-19. About the study: ViraFEST used viral peptide pools to expand antigen-specific CD4+ T cells before sequencing.

The sample holds a few counts of this clone. Its antigen is not identified. This CDR3 comprises 13 residues. Trimming left V 1 base short and J 7 bases short, with 8 bases between. The germline gives CDR1 GTSNPN, CDR2 SVGIG (reference sequence). At the end of less than 12 days of culture, CD4+ T cells were isolated. The repertoire was sequenced with immunoSEQ multiplex PCR; TCRdb's copy has only in-frame clones and lacks some. Of around 60,000 clones listed, roughly 80% are singletons. This chain joins TRBV30 and TRBJ1-6; D is ambiguous. This clonotype was obtained from a human donor who received a COVID-19 vaccine. The sequencing here drew on CD4+ T cells from PBMCs cultured without peptide, taken before COVID-19 vaccination. The CDR3 DNA sequence: TGTGCCTGGAGTGGGACTGGGAATTCACCCCTCCACTTT. It specifies CAWSGTGNSPLHF. The variable domain in full, completed from reference TRBV30 and TRBJ1-6, reads SQTIHQWPATLVQPVGSPLSLECTVEGTSNPNLYWYRQAAGRGLQLLFYSVGIGQISSEVPQNLSASRPQDRQFILSSKKLLLSDSGFYLCAWSGTGNSPLHFGNGTRLTVT.